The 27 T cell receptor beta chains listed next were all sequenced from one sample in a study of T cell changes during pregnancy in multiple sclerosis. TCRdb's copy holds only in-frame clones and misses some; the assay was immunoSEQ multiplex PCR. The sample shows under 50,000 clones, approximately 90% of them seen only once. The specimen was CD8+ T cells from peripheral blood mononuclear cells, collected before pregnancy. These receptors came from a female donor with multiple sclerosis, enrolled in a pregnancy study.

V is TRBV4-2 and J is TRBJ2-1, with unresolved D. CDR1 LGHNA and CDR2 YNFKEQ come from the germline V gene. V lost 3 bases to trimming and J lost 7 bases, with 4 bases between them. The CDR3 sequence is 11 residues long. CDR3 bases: TGTGCCAGCAGCCATCAGAATGAGCAGTTCTTC. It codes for CASSHQNEQFF.

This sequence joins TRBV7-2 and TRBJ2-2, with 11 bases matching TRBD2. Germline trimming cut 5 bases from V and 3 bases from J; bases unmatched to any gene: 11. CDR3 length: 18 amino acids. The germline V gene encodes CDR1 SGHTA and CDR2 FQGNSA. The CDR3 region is CASSLEYRLAGYTGELFF. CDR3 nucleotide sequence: TGTGCCAGCAGCCTAGAATATCGACTAGCGGGATACACCGGGGAGCTGTTTTTT.

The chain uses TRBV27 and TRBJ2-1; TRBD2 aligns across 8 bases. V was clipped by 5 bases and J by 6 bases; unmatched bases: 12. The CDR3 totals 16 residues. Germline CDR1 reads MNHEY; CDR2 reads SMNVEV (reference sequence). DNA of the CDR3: TGTGCCAGCAGTAAAGGGACTAGACCCTTAGGCAATGAGCAGTTCTTC. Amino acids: CASSKGTRPLGNEQFF.

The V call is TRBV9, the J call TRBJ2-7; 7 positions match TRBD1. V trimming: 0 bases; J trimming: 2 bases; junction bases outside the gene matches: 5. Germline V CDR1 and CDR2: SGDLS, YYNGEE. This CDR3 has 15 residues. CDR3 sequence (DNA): TGTGCCAGCAGCGTAGGGGGGACAGATCCCTACGAGCAGTACTTC. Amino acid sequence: CASSVGGTDPYEQYF. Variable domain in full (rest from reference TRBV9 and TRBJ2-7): DSGVTQTPKHLITATGQRVTLRCSPRSGDLSVYWYQQSLDQGLQFLIQYYNGEERAKGNILERFSAQQFPDLHSELNLSSLELGDSALYFCASSVGGTDPYEQYFGPGTRLTVT.

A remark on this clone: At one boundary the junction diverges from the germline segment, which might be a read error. CDR3 in amino acids: CASSQASSGTAIVYGYTF. The CDR3 DNA sequence: TGTGCCAGCAGTCAAGCGTCGAGCGGGACCGCGATAGTCTATGGCTACACCTTC. The chain has TRBV2 and TRBJ1-2, with D perhaps matching TRBD1 (5 bases). The germline V gene encodes CDR1 SNHLY and CDR2 FYNNEI. The CDR3 extends over 18 amino acids. Full variable domain (missing parts from reference TRBV2 and TRBJ1-2): EPEVTQTPSHQVTQMGQEVILRCVPISNHLYFYWYRQILGQKVEFLVSFYNNEISEKSEIFDDQFSVERPDGSNFTLKIRSTKLEDSAMYFCASSQASSGTAIVYGYTFGSGTRLTVV.

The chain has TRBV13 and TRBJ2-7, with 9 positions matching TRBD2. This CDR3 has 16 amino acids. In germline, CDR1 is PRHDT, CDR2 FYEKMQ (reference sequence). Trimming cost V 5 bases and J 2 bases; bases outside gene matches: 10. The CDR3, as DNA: TGTGCCAGCAGCCCGACCGGCCTAGCGGGGACCTACGAGCAGTACTTC. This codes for CASSPTGLAGTYEQYF.

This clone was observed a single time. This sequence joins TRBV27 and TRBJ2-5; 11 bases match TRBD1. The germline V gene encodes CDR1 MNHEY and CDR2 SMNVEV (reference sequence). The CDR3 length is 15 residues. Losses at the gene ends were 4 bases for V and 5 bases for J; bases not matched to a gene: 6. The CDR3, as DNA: TGTGCCAGCAGTTATGGACAGGGGGCTGTGGAGACCCAGTACTTC. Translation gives CASSYGQGAVETQYF.

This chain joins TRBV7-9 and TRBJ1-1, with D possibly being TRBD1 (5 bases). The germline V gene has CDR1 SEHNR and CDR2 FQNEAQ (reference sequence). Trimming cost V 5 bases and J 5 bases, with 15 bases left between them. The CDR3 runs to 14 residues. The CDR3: CASSQPGGGTEAFF. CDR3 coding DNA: TGTGCCAGCAGCCAACCGGGCGGGGGAACTGAAGCTTTCTTT.

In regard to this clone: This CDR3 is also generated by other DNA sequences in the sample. The CDR3 DNA reads TGTGCCAGCAGCCTGACAGGAATATATGGCTACACCTTC. It specifies CASSLTGIYGYTF. The V call is TRBV27, the J call TRBJ1-2; weak D call: TRBD1 (6 bases). The CDR3 loop spans 13 amino acids. Deletions cut 6 bases from V and 5 bases from J, with 13 bases between. Germline assignment: CDR1 MNHEY and CDR2 SMNVEV (reference sequence).

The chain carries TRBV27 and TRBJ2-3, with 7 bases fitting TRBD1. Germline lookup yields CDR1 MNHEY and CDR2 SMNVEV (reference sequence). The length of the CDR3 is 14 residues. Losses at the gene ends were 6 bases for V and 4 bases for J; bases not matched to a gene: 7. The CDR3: CASSDRAFPDTQYF. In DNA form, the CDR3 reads TGTGCCAGCAGCGACAGGGCTTTCCCAGATACGCAGTATTTT.

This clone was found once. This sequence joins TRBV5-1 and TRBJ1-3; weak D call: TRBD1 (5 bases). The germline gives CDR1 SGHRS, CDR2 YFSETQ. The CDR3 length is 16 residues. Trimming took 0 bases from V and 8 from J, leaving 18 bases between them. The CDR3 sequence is CASSLAGGGDRDTIYF. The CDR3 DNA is TGCGCCAGCAGCTTGGCCGGTGGAGGGGACCGAGACACCATATATTTT.

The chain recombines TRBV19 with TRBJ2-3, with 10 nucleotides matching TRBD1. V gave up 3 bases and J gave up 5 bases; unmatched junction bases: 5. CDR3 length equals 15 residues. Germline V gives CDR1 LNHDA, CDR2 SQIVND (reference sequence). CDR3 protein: CASSIRDRGKDTQYF. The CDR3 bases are TGTGCCAGTAGTATCCGGGACAGGGGCAAAGATACGCAGTATTTT.

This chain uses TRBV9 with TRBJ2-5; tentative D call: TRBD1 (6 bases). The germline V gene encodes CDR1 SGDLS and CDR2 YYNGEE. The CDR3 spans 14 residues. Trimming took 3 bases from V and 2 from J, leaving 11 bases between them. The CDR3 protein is CASSARGTQETQYF. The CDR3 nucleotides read TGTGCCAGCAGCGCACGAGGGACACAAGAGACCCAGTACTTC.

The CDR3 region has the DNA TGCGCCAGCAGTGGGGGGACAGGGAGTATCGAGCAGTACTTC. It encodes CASSGGTGSIEQYF. V usage is TRBV10-2 and J usage is TRBJ2-7; 9 nucleotides line up with TRBD1. Germline V CDR1 and CDR2: WSHSY, SAAADI. V dropped 4 bases and J dropped 6; count of bases not matched to a gene: 7. The CDR3 consists of 14 residues.

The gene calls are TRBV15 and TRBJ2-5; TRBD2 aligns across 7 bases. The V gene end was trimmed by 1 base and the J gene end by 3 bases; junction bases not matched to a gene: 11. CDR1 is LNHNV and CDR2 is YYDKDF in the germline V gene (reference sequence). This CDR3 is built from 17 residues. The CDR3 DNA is TGTGCCACCAGCAGAGTATTGGGCGGGAGAAGAAAAGAGACCCAGTACTTC. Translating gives CATSRVLGGRRKETQYF. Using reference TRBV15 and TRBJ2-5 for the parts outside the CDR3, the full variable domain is DAMVIQNPRYQVTQFGKPVTLSCSQTLNHNVMYWYQQKSSQAPKLLFHYYDKDFNNEADTPDNFQSRRPNTSFCFLDIRSPGLGDTAMYLCATSRVLGGRRKETQYFGPGTRLLVL.

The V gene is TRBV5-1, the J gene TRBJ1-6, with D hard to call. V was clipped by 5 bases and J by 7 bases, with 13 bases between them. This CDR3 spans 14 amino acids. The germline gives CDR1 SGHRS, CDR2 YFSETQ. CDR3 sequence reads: CASRNLGANSPLHF. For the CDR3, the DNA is TGCGCCAGCAGGAATTTGGGAGCCAATTCACCCCTCCACTTT.

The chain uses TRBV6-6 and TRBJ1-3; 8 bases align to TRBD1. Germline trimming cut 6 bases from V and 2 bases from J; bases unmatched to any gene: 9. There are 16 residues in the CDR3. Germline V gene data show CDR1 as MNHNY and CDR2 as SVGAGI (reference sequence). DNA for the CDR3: TGTGCCAGCAGCTCTCCCGGGACAGGCCCTGGAAACACCATATATTTT. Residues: CASSSPGTGPGNTIYF.

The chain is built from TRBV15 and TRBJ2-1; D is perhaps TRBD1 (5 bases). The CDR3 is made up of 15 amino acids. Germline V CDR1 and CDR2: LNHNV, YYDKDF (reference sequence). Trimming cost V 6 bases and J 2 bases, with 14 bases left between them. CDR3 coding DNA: TGTGCCACCAGTCAAACAGGATATACCTACAATGAGCAGTTCTTC. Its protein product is CATSQTGYTYNEQFF.

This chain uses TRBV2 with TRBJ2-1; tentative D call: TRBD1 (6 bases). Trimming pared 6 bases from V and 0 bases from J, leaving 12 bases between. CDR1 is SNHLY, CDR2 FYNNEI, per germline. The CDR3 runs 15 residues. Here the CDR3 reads CASSEGQFSYNEQFF. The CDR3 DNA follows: TGTGCCAGCAGCGAGGGACAATTCTCCTACAATGAGCAGTTCTTC.

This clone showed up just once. CDR3: CASSFGQTYEQYF. CDR3 DNA: TGTGCCAGCAGCTTTGGACAGACCTACGAGCAGTACTTC. The V and J genes are TRBV5-4 and TRBJ2-7, with D possibly TRBD1 on 6 matching bases. The CDR3 length is 13 residues. CDR1 is SGHNT, CDR2 YYREEE, per germline (reference sequence). Trimming took off 2 bases at V and 2 bases at J, with 8 bases between the two ends.

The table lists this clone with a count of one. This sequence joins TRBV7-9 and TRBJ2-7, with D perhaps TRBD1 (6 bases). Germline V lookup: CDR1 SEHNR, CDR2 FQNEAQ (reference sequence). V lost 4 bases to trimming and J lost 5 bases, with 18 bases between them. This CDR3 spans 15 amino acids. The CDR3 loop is CASSSGLRGSDEQYF. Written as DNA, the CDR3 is TGTGCCAGCAGCTCCGGTTTGAGGGGGTCGGACGAGCAGTACTTC.

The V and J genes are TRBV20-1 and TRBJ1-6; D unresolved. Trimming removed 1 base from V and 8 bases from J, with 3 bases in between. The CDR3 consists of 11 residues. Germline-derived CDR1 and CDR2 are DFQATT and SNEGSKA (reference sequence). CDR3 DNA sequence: TGCAGTGCTAGAGCCGATTCACCCCTCCACTTT. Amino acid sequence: CSARADSPLHF.

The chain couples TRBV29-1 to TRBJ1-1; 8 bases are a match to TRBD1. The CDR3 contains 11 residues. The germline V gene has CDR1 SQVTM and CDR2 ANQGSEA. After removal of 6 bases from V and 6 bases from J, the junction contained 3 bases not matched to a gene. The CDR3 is CSVAGGPEAFF. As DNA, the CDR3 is TGCAGCGTGGCAGGGGGCCCTGAAGCTTTCTTT.

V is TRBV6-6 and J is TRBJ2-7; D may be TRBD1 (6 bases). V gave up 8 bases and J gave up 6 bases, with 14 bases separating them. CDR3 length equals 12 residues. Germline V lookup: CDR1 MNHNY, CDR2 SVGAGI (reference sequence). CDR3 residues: CASWDLRGEQYF. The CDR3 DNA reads TGTGCCAGCTGGGACCTCAGGGGCGAGCAGTACTTC.

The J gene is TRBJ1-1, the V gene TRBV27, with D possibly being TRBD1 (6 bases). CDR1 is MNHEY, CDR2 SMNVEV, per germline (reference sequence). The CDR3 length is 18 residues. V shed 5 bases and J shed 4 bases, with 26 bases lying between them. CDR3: CASSPRLAERGGSTEAFF. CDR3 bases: TGTGCCAGCAGTCCGCGGCTCGCTGAGAGGGGGGGCTCCACTGAAGCTTTCTTT.

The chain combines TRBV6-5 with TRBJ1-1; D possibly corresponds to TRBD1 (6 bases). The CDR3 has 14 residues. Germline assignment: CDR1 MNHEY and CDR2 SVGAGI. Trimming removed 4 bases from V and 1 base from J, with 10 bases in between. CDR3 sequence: CASSFTDRNTEAFF. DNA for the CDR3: TGTGCCAGCAGTTTTACGGACAGGAACACTGAAGCTTTCTTT.

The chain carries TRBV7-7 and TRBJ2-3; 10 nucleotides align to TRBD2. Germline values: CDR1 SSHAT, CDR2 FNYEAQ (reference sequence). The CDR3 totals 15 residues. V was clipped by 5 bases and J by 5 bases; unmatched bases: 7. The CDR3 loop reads CASSRGTSERDTQYF. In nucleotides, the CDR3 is TGTGCCAGCAGCCGCGGGACTAGCGAAAGAGATACGCAGTATTTT. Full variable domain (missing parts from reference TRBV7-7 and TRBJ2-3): GAGVSQSPRYKVTKRGQDVTLRCDPISSHATLYWYQQALGQGPEFLTYFNYEAQPDKSGLPSDRFSAERPEGSISTLTIQRTEQRDSAMYRCASSRGTSERDTQYFGPGTRLTVL.